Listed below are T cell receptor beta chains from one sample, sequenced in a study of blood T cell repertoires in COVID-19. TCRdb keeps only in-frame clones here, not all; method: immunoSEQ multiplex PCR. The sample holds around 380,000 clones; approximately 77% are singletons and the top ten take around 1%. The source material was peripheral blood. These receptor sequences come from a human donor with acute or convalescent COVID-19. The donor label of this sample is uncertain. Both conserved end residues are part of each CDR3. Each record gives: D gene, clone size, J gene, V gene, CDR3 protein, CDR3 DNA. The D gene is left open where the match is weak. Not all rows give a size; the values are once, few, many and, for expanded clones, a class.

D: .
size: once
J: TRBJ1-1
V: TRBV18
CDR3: CASSPNPGPGTEAFF
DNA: TGTGCCAGCTCACCGAACCCAGGCCCTGGGACTGAAGCTTTCTTT

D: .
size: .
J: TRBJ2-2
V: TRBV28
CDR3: CASSSPGQTIGELFF
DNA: TGTGCCAGCAGTTCGCCCGGACAGACTATTGGGGAGCTGTTTTTT

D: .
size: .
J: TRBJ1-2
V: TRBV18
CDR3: CASSPPGRDKANYGYTF
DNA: TGTGCCAGCTCACCACCAGGGAGGGATAAGGCTAACTATGGCTACACCTTC

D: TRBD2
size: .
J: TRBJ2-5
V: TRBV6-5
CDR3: CASSYWISGREETQYF
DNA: TGTGCCAGCAGTTATTGGATTAGCGGGAGGGAAGAGACCCAGTACTTC

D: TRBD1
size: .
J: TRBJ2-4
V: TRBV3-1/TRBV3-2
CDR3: CASSPDRKNIQYF
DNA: TGTGCCAGCAGCCCGGACAGGAAAAACATTCAGTACTTC

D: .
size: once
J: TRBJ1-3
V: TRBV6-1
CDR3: CASSERGQWGNTIYF
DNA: TGTGCCAGCAGTGAGAGAGGACAGTGGGGAAACACCATATATTTT

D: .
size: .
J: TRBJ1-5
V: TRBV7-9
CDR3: CASSPGLSNQPQHF
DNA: TGTGCCAGCAGCCCCGGGTTGAGCAATCAGCCCCAGCATTTT

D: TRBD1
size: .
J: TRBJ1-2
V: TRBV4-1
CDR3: CASSQHRDRGYGYTF
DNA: TGCGCCAGCAGCCAGCACCGGGACAGGGGCTATGGCTACACCTTC

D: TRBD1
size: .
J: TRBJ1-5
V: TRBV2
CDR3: CASSERETGRQPQHF
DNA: TGTGCCAGCAGTGAACGGGAGACAGGGCGTCAGCCCCAGCATTTT

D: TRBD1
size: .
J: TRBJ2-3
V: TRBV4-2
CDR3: CASSFRTGGSDTQYF
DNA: TGTGCCAGCAGCTTCCGAACAGGGGGCTCAGATACGCAGTATTTT

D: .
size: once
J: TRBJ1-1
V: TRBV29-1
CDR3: CSVSPGGTEAFF
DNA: TGCAGCGTGTCACCCGGAGGCACTGAAGCTTTCTTT

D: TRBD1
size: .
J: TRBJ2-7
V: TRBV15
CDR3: CATSTGQASYEQYF
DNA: TGTGCCACCAGCACGGGACAGGCCTCCTACGAGCAGTACTTC

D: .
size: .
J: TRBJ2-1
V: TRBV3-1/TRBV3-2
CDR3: CASSPRHSRREQFF
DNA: TGTGCCAGCAGCCCCCGACACAGCCGACGGGAGCAGTTCTTC

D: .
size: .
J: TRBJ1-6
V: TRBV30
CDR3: CAWSMDSGNSPLHF
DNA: TGTGCCTGGAGTATGGACAGTGGGAATTCACCCCTCCACTTT

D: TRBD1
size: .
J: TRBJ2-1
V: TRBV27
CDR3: CASNEIGDRVGEQFF
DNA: TGTGCCAGCAATGAGATTGGGGACAGGGTCGGTGAGCAGTTCTTC

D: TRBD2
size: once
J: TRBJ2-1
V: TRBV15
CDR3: CATTEGAGGGNEQFF
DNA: TGTGCCACCACCGAAGGGGCGGGAGGGGGGAATGAGCAGTTCTTC

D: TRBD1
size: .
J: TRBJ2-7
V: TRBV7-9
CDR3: CASSRQTGGSYEQYF
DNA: TGTGCCAGCAGCCGACAGACAGGGGGCTCCTACGAGCAGTACTTC

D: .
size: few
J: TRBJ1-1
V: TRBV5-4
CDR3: CASSRGGTEAFF
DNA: TGTGCCAGCAGTCGAGGGGGTACTGAAGCTTTCTTT

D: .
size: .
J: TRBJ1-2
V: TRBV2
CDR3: CASSDGPPGGYTF
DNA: TGTGCCAGCAGTGACGGGCCCCCGGGGGGCTACACCTTC

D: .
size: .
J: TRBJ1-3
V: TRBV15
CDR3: CATSRQTVGGRDHSGNTIYF
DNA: TGTGCCACCAGCAGACAAACGGTCGGAGGAAGGGATCACTCTGGAAACACCATATATTTT

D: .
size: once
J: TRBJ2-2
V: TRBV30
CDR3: CAWRKGRVEGGELFF
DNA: TGTGCCTGGAGGAAGGGCAGGGTCGAAGGCGGGGAGCTGTTTTTT

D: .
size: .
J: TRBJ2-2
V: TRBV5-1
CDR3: CASSPTAMNTGELFF
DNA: TGCGCCAGCAGCCCAACCGCGATGAACACCGGGGAGCTGTTTTTT

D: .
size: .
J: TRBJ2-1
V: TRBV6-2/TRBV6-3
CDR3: CASSLANEQFF
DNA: TGTGCCAGCAGTCTAGCCAATGAGCAGTTCTTC

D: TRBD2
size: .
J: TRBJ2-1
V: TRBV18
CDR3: CASSHGTSGSDEQFF
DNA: TGTGCCAGCTCACACGGGACTAGCGGGAGCGATGAGCAGTTCTTC

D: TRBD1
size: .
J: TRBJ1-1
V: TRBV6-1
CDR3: CASSEGQGRGAFF
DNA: TGTGCCAGCAGTGAAGGACAGGGTCGTGGAGCTTTCTTT

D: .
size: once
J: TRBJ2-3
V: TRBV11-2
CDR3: CASSFSRQAFTDTQYF
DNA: TGTGCCAGCAGCTTTAGTCGACAGGCGTTTACAGATACGCAGTATTTT

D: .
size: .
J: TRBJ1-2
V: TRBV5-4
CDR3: CASSSTTAYYGYTF
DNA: TGTGCCAGCAGCTCGACGACAGCCTACTATGGCTACACCTTC

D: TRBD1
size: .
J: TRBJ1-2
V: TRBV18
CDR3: CASSPVATGTYGYTF
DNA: TGTGCCAGCTCACCAGTAGCGACAGGGACCTATGGCTACACCTTC

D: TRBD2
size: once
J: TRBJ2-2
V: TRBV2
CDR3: CASSGGGARGTGELFF
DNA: TGTGCCAGCAGTGGCGGGGGGGCCCGTGGCACCGGGGAGCTGTTTTTT

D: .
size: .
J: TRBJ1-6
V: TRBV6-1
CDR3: CASSEYRNRPTGNSPLHF
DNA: TGTGCCAGCAGTGAATACAGGAACAGACCCACCGGAAATTCACCCCTCCACTTT

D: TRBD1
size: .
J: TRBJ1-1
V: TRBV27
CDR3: CASSLTGGTEAFF
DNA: TGTGCCAGCAGTTTAACAGGGGGAACTGAAGCTTTCTTT

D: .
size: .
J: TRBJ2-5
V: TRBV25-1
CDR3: CASSVARKQETQYF
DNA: TGTGCCAGCAGTGTAGCACGGAAACAAGAGACCCAGTACTTC

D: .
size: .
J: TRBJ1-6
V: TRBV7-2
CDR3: CASSLGSSYNSPLHF
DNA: TGTGCCAGCAGTCTTGGTAGCTCCTATAATTCACCCCTCCACTTT